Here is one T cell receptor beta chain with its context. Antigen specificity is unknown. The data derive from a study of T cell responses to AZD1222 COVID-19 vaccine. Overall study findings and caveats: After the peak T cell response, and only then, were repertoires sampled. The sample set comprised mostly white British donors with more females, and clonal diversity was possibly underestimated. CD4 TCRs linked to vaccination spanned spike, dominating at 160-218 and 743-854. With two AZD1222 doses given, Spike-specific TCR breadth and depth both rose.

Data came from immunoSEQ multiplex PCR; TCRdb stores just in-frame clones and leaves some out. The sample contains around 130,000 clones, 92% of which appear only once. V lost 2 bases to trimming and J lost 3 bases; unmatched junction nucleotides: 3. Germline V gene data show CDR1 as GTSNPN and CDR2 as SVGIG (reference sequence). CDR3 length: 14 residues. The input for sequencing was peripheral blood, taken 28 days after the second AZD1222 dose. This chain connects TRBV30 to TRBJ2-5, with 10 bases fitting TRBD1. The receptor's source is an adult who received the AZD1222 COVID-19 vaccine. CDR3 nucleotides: TGTGCCTGGAGTTCGGGGACAGGGGAAGAGACCCAGTACTTC. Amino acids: CAWSSGTGEETQYF.